The sample holds a few counts of the clone carrying this T cell receptor beta chain. This specimen belongs to a study of blood T cell repertoires in COVID-19. Overall study: Researchers got acute and convalescent COVID-19 samples from the United States, Italy and Spain.

Per the study methods: By means of reference gene primer amplification, nucleated cell counts were estimated. This table comes from immunoSEQ multiplex PCR, and its TCRdb copy is limited to in-frame clones, with some not included. V and J calls plus clone size are reproduced from that table; the DNA served to infer D and trimming. The data hold around 99,000 clones, with around 79% observed a single time. The germline V and J ends were trimmed by 5 bases and 5 bases, with 9 bases remaining between them. The CDR3 contains 12 residues. The source of this sequence is a woman older than 75 with active or convalescent COVID-19. The material sequenced was peripheral blood. The rearrangement links TRBV12-3 or TRBV12-4 to TRBJ1-2; possible D gene TRBD1, 6 bases. The CDR3 DNA sequence: TGTGCCAGCAGTCCCGGACAGTATGGCTACACCTTC. Its translation is CASSPGQYGYTF.